A selection of T cell receptor beta chains follows, all from one sample in a study of T cell repertoires in cytomegalovirus infection. TCRdb recomputed calls from the reads with MiXCR, one row per CDR3 protein. The data contain about 490,000 distinct CDR3 sequences, approximately 10% of them singletons. The sequenced sample consisted of PBMCs. The receptors stem from a human donor in good health (CMV status not recorded). Some clones in this sample may be carry-over from other donors' samples. Each CDR3 is given with its conserved first and last residue.

cdr3_aa: CASSVEVGANVLTF
cdr3_length: 14
v_call: TRBV9

cdr3_aa: CASSEDPQAKNIQYF
cdr3_length: 15
v_call: TRBV6-1

cdr3_aa: CAISELGGRETEAFF
cdr3_length: 15
v_call: TRBV10-3

cdr3_aa: CASSPSTHEQFF
cdr3_length: 12
v_call: TRBV4-1

cdr3_aa: CASSPPSGSRGFF
cdr3_length: 13
v_call: TRBV28

cdr3_aa: CASQLGVLTNEKLFF
cdr3_length: 15
v_call: TRBV5-1

cdr3_aa: CASSPGGAADTQYF
cdr3_length: 14
v_call: TRBV5-4

cdr3_aa: CASSAGAVDTQYF
cdr3_length: 13
v_call: TRBV11-2

cdr3_aa: CASSPIGKGADTQYF
cdr3_length: 15
v_call: TRBV23-1

cdr3_aa: CASSTWDSSYNEQFF
cdr3_length: 15
v_call: TRBV7-2

cdr3_aa: CASSVADSQETQYF
cdr3_length: 14
v_call: TRBV9

cdr3_aa: CASSFRLAGRGTQYF
cdr3_length: 15
v_call: TRBV28

cdr3_aa: CASSVAGELFF
cdr3_length: 11
v_call: TRBV6-5

cdr3_aa: CSAQGAWDNEQFF
cdr3_length: 13
v_call: TRBV20-1

cdr3_aa: CASSPTGGTDTQYF
cdr3_length: 14
v_call: TRBV7-7

cdr3_aa: CASSTVPSGAGNEQFF
cdr3_length: 16
v_call: TRBV9

cdr3_aa: CASGPNPDTQYF
cdr3_length: 12
v_call: TRBV5-1

cdr3_aa: CSATGLGEGEKLFF
cdr3_length: 14
v_call: TRBV20-1

cdr3_aa: CSASTGEGEKLFF
cdr3_length: 13
v_call: TRBV20-1

cdr3_aa: CAISESIAGGPPWFF
cdr3_length: 15
v_call: TRBV10-3

cdr3_aa: CASSATLTSGRGYEQFF
cdr3_length: 17
v_call: TRBV9

cdr3_aa: CASTLSGSSYEQYF
cdr3_length: 14
v_call: TRBV7-9

cdr3_aa: CASSVDYLTGELFF
cdr3_length: 14
v_call: TRBV6-4

cdr3_aa: CASSSSGGANYEQYF
cdr3_length: 15
v_call: TRBV5-1

cdr3_aa: CAISEGSSGRVYEQYF
cdr3_length: 16
v_call: TRBV10-3

cdr3_aa: CSARHRVSGSTEAFF
cdr3_length: 15
v_call: TRBV20-1

cdr3_aa: CATSRRLGGTDTQYF
cdr3_length: 15
v_call: TRBV15

cdr3_aa: CASSLGLAGPDTDTQYF
cdr3_length: 17
v_call: TRBV5-1

cdr3_aa: CSASPVEQFF
cdr3_length: 10
v_call: TRBV20-1

cdr3_aa: CASSFYGGATDTQYF
cdr3_length: 15
v_call: TRBV12-3/TRBV12-4

cdr3_aa: CASSLGREGFNEQFF
cdr3_length: 15
v_call: TRBV7-2

cdr3_aa: CASRFPNQLSGRSNTEAFF
cdr3_length: 19
v_call: TRBV11-2

cdr3_aa: CASSFRGGARDTQYF
cdr3_length: 15
v_call: TRBV7-6

cdr3_aa: CASSWGWDREYQPQHF
cdr3_length: 16
v_call: TRBV11-3

cdr3_aa: CSADSTSGSTDTQYF
cdr3_length: 15
v_call: TRBV20-1

cdr3_aa: CSAFGLLMKETQYF
cdr3_length: 14
v_call: TRBV20-1

cdr3_aa: CASSGDSPTDTQYF
cdr3_length: 14
v_call: TRBV7-8

cdr3_aa: CASTGTGGVVGYTF
cdr3_length: 14
v_call: TRBV28

cdr3_aa: CSGAGLPNNEQFF
cdr3_length: 13
v_call: TRBV20-1

cdr3_aa: CASSPDRGYTDTQYF
cdr3_length: 15
v_call: TRBV7-9

cdr3_aa: CASRENEFLGQPQHF
cdr3_length: 15
v_call: TRBV6-2/TRBV6-3

cdr3_aa: CASGLIVGVEVEKLFF
cdr3_length: 16
v_call: TRBV12-5

cdr3_aa: CASSQGGKANEKLFF
cdr3_length: 15
v_call: TRBV12-3/TRBV12-4

cdr3_aa: CASSLGINSNQPQHF
cdr3_length: 15
v_call: TRBV3-1

cdr3_aa: CASSPNGGYNQPQHF
cdr3_length: 15
v_call: TRBV5-1

cdr3_aa: CASSYSSPPGELFF
cdr3_length: 14
v_call: TRBV6-6

cdr3_aa: CASSFRHTEAFF
cdr3_length: 12
v_call: TRBV28